This TCR beta chain was identified during a study of blood T cells in healthy people across ages. Looking at the study overall: Template switching picked up about one barcoded beta molecule for each two T cells.

Every donor contributed roughly 10 milliliters of peripheral blood by blood draw. This clonotype occurred a few times. It was with a sample-barcoded 5' primer and a J-beta primer mix that a second PCR of roughly 6 to 11 cycles was run. From the 5' RACE reads, TCRdb called clonotypes with MiXCR, one entry per CDR3 protein. The table shows some 1.8 million distinct CDR3 sequences, with about two fifths occurring only once. The V segment lost 3 bases and the J segment 6 bases; nucleotides outside the gene matches: 8. Germline assignment: CDR1 MNHEY and CDR2 SMNVEV (reference sequence). The CDR3 spans 14 residues.

This clonotype was sampled from a human donor in good health. The sample consisted of blood. The rearrangement joins TRBV27 to TRBJ2-7; 7 bases fit TRBD1. The CDR3 spells CASSFQTGNGEQYF. The CDR3 DNA reads TGTGCCAGCAGTTTCCAGACAGGGAATGGCGAGCAGTACTTC.